This T cell receptor beta chain was profiled in a study of T-cell memory formation after mild COVID-19. MiXCR, applied by TCRdb to the 5' RACE reads, yields one record per CDR3 protein. The sample yields approximately 490,000 distinct CDR3 sequences, roughly 20% seen once. Germline CDR1 is MNHEY and CDR2 is SVGAGI. Trimming removed 10 bases from V and 1 base from J; junction bases left unmatched: 6. The CDR3 runs to 13 residues. This clonotype was detected only a few times. The gene calls are TRBV6-5 and TRBJ1-1; 7 bases agree with TRBD1. This clonotype was sampled from an adult woman who had mild COVID-19 (a few samples of this study predate the infection). Cell type and time point are not known. Specimen: PBMCs or a T cell subset sorted from them (not recorded which). The CDR3 is CATRQGQNTEAFF. CDR3 bases: TGTGCCACCCGACAGGGTCAGAACACTGAAGCTTTCTTT.